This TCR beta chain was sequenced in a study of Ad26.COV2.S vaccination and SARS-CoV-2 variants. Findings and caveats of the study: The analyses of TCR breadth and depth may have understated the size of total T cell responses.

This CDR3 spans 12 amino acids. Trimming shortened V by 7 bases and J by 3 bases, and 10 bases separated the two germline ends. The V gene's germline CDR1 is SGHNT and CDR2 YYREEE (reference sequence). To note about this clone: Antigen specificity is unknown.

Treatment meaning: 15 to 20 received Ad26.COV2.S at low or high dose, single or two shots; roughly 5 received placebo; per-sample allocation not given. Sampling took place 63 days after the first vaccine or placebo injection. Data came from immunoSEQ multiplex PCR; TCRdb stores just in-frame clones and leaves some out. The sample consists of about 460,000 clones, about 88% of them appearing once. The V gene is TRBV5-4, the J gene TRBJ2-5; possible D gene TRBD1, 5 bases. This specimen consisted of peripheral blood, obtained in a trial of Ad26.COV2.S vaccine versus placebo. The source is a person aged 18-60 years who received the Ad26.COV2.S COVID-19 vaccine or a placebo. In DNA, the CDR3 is TGTGCCAGCGGAACGACAGAAGAGACCCAGTACTTC. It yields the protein CASGTTEETQYF.